The T cell receptor (beta chain) under discussion was sequenced for a study of blood T cell repertoires in COVID-19. At the level of the study: The origin of the acute and convalescent COVID-19 samples was the United States, Italy and Spain.

The trim removed 5 bases at V and 13 bases at J, leaving 3 bases unmatched. This CDR3 region has 11 residues. Germline CDR1 is SGHVS and CDR2 is FNYEAQ. Sequencing was performed with immunoSEQ multiplex PCR; in TCRdb, only in-frame clones are kept and a portion is missing. The sample lists about 40,000 clones; over 75% were seen once. This clonotype was sampled from a woman in her 70s with acute or convalescent COVID-19. Sequencing was performed on peripheral blood. V usage is TRBV7-6 and J usage is TRBJ2-1, with 9 bases lining up with TRBD1. The CDR3 sequence: CASSRDREQFF. In DNA form, the CDR3 reads TGTGCCAGCAGCCGGGACAGGGAACAGTTCTTC.